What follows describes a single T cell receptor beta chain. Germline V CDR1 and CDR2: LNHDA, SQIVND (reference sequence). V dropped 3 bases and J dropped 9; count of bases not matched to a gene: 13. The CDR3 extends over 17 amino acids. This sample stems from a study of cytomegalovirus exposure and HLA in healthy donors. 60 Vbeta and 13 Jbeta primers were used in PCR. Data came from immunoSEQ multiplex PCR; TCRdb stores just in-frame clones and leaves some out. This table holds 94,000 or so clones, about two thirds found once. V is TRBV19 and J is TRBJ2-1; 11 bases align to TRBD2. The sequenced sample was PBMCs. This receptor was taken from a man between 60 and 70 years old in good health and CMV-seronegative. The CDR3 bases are TGTGCCAGTAGTATTGGTGGGGTACTAGCGGGAGAAGGTGAGCAGTTCTTC. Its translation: CASSIGGVLAGEGEQFF. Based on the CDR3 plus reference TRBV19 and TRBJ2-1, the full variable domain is DGGITQSPKYLFRKEGQNVTLSCEQNLNHDAMYWYRQDPGQGLRLIYYSQIVNDFQKGDIAEGYSVSREKKESFPLTVTSAQKNPTAFYLCASSIGGVLAGEGEQFFGPGTRLTVL.